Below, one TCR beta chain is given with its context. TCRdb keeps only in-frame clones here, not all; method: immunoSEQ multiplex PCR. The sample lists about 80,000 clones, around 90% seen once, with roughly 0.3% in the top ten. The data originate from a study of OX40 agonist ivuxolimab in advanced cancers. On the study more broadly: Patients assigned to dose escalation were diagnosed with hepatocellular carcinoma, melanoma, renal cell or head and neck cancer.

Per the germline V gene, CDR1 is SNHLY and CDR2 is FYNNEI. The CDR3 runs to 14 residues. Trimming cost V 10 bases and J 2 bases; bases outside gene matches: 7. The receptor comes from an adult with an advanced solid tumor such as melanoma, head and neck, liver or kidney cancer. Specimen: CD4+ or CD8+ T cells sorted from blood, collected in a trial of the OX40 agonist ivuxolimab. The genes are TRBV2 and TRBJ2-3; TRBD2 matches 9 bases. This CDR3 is CATKSGRNTDTQYF. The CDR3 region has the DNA TGTGCCACAAAGAGCGGGAGGAACACAGATACGCAGTATTTT.